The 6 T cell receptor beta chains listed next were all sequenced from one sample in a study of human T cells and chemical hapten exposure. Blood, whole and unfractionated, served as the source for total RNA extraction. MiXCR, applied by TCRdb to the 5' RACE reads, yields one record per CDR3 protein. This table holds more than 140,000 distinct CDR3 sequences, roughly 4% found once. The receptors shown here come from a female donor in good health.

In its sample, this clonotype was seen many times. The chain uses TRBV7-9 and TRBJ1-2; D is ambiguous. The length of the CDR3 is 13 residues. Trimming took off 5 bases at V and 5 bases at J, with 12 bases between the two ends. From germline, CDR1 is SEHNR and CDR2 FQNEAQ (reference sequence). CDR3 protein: CASSHGARYGYTF. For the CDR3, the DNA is TGTGCCAGCAGCCACGGCGCCCGATATGGCTACACCTTC.

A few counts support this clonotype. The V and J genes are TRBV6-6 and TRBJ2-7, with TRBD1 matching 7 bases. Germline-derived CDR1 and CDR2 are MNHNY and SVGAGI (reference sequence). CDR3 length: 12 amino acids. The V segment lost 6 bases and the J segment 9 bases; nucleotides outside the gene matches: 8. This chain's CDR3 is CASRDTSGGQYF. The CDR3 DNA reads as TGTGCCAGCAGGGACACCTCAGGGGGGCAGTACTTC.

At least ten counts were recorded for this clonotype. CDR3 nucleotide sequence: TGTGCTAGTGGTCCCGGGACTAGCGGGGGGGAGCAGTTCTTC. It encodes CASGPGTSGGEQFF. The rearrangement joins TRBV12-5 to TRBJ2-1; 15 positions agree with TRBD2. The J segment lost 10 bases and the V segment lost 5 bases, leaving 3 bases of the junction unmatched. There are 14 residues in the CDR3. Germline V gives CDR1 LGHNT, CDR2 FRNRAP.

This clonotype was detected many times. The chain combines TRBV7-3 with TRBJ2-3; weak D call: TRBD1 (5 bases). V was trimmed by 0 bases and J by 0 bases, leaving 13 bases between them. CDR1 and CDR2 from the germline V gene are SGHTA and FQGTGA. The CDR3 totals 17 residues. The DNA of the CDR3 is TGTGCCAGCAGCTTAACTGGACATGATACTAGCACAGATACGCAGTATTTT. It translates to CASSLTGHDTSTDTQYF.

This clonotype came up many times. The CDR3 nucleotides are TGCAGTGCTACACAGCGGAACTATGGCTACACCTTC. Protein sequence: CSATQRNYGYTF. The rearrangement links TRBV20-1 to TRBJ1-2; no firm D call. Germline CDR1 DFQATT, CDR2 SNEGSKA (reference sequence). CDR3 length equals 12 residues. With 4 bases removed from V and 2 bases from J, the gap between germline ends came to 8 bases.

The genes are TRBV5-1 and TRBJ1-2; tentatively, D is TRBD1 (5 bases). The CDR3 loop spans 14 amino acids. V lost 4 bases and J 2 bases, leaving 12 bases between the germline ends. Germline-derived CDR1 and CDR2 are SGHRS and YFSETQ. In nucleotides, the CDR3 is TGCGCCAGCAGCGTCACTACAGGAAACTATGGCTACACCTTC. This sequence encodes CASSVTTGNYGYTF. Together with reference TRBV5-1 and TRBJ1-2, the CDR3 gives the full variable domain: KAGVTQTPRYLIKTRGQQVTLSCSPISGHRSVSWYQQTPGQGLQFLFEYFSETQRNKGNFPGRFSGRQFSNSRSEMNVSTLELGDSALYLCASSVTTGNYGYTFGSGTRLTVV.